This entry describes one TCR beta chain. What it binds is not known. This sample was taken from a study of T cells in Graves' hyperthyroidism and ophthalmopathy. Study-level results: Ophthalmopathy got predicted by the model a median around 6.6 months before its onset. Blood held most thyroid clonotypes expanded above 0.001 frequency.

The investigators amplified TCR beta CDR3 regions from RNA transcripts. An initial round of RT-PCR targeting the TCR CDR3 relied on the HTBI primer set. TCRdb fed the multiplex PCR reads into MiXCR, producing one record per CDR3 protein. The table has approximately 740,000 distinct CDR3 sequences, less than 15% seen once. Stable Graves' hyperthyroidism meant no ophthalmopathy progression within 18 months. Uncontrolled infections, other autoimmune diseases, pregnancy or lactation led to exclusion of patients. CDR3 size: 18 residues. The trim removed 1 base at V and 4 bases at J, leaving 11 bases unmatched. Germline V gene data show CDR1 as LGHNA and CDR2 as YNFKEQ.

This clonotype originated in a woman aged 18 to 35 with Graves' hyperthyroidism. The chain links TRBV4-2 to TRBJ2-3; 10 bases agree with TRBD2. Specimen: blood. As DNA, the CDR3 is TGTGCCAGCAGCCAAGCCTTTAGGTTAGCGGGAGGCTCAGATACGCAGTATTTT. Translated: CASSQAFRLAGGSDTQYF.